The sequence of this T cell receptor beta chain was determined in a study of blood T cell repertoires in COVID-19. On the study more broadly: Nucleic acid was either cDNA or gDNA, and it came from T cells, B-cell-depleted T cells, or PBMCs.

This CDR3 comprises 16 residues. Trimming pared 1 base from V and 0 bases from J, leaving 12 bases between. Germline V CDR1 and CDR2: SGHRS, YFSETQ. As handled by the study authors: Amplification with reference gene primers provided the estimates of nucleated cell counts. Here immunoSEQ multiplex PCR was the method, and the copy in TCRdb shows in-frame clones only, minus some. The V and J calls and the clone size are those of that table, but D and trimming were determined from the DNA. The table has about 370,000 clones, around 89% seen once. The clonotype was recovered from a man younger than 35 with active or convalescent COVID-19. Material: peripheral blood. This chain connects TRBV5-1 to TRBJ2-3, with D perhaps TRBD2 (6 bases). The CDR3: CASSLYGSLSTDTQYF. CDR3 nucleotide sequence: TGCGCCAGCAGCTTGTACGGGAGTCTTAGCACAGATACGCAGTATTTT. The full variable domain, in which reference TRBV5-1 and TRBJ2-3 provide the parts outside the CDR3, is KAGVTQTPRYLIKTRGQQVTLSCSPISGHRSVSWYQQTPGQGLQFLFEYFSETQRNKGNFPGRFSGRQFSNSRSEMNVSTLELGDSALYLCASSLYGSLSTDTQYFGPGTRLTVL.